This T cell receptor (beta chain) was obtained from a study of shared clonotypes between healthy human individuals. Whole-study findings and limits: Naive subsets, compared against memory subsets, generally had larger estimated richness values.

The ends lost 2 bases at V and 2 bases at J; junction bases unmatched: 2. CDR3 length: 14 amino acids. Germline CDR1 reads LGHNA; CDR2 reads YSLEER. CD8 cells regarded as naive lacked CD45RO, were positively chosen for CCR7, and omitted terminally differentiated effector memory CD45RA+ cells. A remark on this clone: The antigen is not known.

Sequencing was at deep level. Method: immunoSEQ multiplex PCR; TCRdb's copy keeps in-frame clones and lacks some. This table has around 2,000,000 clones, about 95% appearing once. The sequenced material came from naive CD8+ T cells sorted from blood. This clonotype originated in a man aged 18 to 35 in good health. The chain combines TRBV4-3 with TRBJ1-2, with TRBD1 identical over 7 bases. The CDR3 protein is CASSQTQGNYGYTF. As DNA, the CDR3 is TGCGCCAGCAGCCAAACACAGGGGAACTATGGCTACACCTTC.